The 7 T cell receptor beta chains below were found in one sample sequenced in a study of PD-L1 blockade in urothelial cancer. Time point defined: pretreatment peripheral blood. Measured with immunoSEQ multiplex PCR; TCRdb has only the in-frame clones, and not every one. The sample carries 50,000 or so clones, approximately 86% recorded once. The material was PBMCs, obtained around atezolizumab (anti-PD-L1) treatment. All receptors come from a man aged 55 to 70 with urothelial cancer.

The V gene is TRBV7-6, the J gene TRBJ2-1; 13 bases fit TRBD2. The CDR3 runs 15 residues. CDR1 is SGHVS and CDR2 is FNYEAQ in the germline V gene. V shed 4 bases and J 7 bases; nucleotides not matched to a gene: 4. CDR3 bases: TGTGCCAGCAGCTCCGGACTAGCGGGAGTTAATGAGCAGTTCTTC. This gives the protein CASSSGLAGVNEQFF.

The CDR3 region has the DNA TGTGCCAGCAGCCGGACAGGGAAGCGTTATAATTCACCCCTCCACTTT. This gives the protein CASSRTGKRYNSPLHF. This chain links TRBV21-1 with TRBJ1-6; TRBD1, as called in the table, went unchecked against the DNA. TRBV21-1 is annotated as a pseudogene. The CDR3 length is 16 residues.

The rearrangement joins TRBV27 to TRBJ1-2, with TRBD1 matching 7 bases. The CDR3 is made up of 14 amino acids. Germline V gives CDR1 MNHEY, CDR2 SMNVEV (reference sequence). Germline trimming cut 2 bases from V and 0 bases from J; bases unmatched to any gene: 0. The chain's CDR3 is CASSLQGANYGYTF. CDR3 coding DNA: TGTGCCAGCAGTTTACAGGGGGCTAACTATGGCTACACCTTC.

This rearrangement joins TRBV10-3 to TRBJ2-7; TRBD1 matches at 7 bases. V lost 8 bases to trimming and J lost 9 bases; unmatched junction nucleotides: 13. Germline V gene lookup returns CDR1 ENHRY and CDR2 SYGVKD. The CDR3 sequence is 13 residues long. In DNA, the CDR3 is TGTGCCATCGGGGACAGCCTTAGCTTAGTGCAGTACTTC. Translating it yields CAIGDSLSLVQYF.

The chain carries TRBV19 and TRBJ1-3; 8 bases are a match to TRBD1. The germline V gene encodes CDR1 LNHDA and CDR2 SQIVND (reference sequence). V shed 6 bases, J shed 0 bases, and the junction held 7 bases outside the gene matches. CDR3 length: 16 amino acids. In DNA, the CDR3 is TGTGCCAGTAGCTCGACAGGGGCCCTCTCTGGAAACACCATATATTTT. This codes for CASSSTGALSGNTIYF. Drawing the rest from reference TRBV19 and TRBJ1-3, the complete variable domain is DGGITQSPKYLFRKEGQNVTLSCEQNLNHDAMYWYRQDPGQGLRLIYYSQIVNDFQKGDIAEGYSVSREKKESFPLTVTSAQKNPTAFYLCASSSTGALSGNTIYFGEGSWLTVV.

The CDR3 is CATGGVGVGQETQYF. CDR3 DNA sequence: TGTGCCACCGGAGGGGTGGGAGTGGGTCAAGAGACCCAGTACTTC. V is TRBV19 and J is TRBJ2-5; a weak D match, TRBD2 (6 bases). Per germline, CDR1 LNHDA and CDR2 SQIVND (reference sequence). V was cut by 10 bases and J by 2 bases, with 20 bases left in between. The CDR3 consists of 15 residues.

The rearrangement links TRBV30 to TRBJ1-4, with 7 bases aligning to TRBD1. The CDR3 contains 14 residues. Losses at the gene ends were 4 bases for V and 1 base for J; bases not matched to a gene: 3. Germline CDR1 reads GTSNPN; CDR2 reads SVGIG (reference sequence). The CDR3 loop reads CAWTRGQTNEKLFF. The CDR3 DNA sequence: TGTGCCTGGACGAGGGGGCAAACTAATGAAAAACTGTTTTTT.